This T cell receptor beta chain is drawn from a study of shared clonotypes between healthy human individuals. On the study more broadly: The donor pool was made up of two women and three men aged 18 to 49.

Some clones are missing from TCRdb's copy, which holds only in-frame ones; the method was immunoSEQ multiplex PCR. The table has roughly 2,300,000 clones, about nine tenths seen once. Study results and caveats: Larger estimated richness was generally recorded for naive subsets relative to memory subsets.

The CDR3 is 13 amino acids. J lost 7 bases, V lost 5 bases, and 6 bases had no gene match. CDR1 is SGHRS and CDR2 is YFSETQ in the germline V gene. Note on this clone: No antigen is known for it.

The TCR sequence derives from a man aged 18 to 35 in good health. Some clones in this sample may be carry-over from other donors' samples. Sequenced sample: naive CD4+ T cells from PBMCs. As for subset: CD45RA+ positively selected. The chain carries TRBV5-1 and TRBJ2-7, with 10 nucleotides matching TRBD2. As DNA, the CDR3 is TGCGCCAGCAGGAGCGGGAGGGCCTGGGAGCAGTACTTC. This gives the protein CASRSGRAWEQYF.